Included here is one T cell receptor (beta chain) sequence, with context. Its antigen is unknown. There are 16 residues in the CDR3. The germline CDR1 and CDR2 sequences are LNHNV and YYDKDF (reference sequence). V lost 3 bases to trimming and J lost 0 bases, with 12 bases between them. The record originates from a study of response to subunit inactivated influenza vaccine. Study findings and constraints: Authors suggested seasonal influenza vaccinations each recruit few new T cells.

A single record per CDR3 protein comes from TCRdb applying MiXCR to the RT-PCR reads. Here the sample spans roughly 700,000 distinct CDR3 sequences, approximately 15% being singletons. The material was PBMCs from blood, obtained approximately 15 days before vaccination. The rearrangement uses TRBV15 and TRBJ2-1, with D perhaps given as TRBD1 or TRBD2 (5 bases each). The sequence came from a man aged 50 to 59 who received an inactivated influenza vaccine. The chain's CDR3 is CATSRGTLSSYNEQFF. DNA for the CDR3: TGTGCCACCAGCAGGGGGACGCTTAGCTCCTACAATGAGCAGTTCTTC.